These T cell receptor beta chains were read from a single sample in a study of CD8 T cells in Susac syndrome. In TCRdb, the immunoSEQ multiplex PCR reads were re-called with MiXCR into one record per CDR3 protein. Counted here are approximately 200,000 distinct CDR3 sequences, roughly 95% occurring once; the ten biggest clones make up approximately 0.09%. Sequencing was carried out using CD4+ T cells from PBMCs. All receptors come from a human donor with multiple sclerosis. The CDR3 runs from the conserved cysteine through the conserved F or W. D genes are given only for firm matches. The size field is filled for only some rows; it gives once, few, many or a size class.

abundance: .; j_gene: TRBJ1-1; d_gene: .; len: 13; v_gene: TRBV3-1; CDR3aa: CASSLGQTFEAFF; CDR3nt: TGTGCCAGCAGCCTGGGACAAACGTTTGAAGCTTTCTTT
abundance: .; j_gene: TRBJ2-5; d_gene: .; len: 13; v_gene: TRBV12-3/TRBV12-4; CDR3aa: CASSLENQETQYF; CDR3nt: TGTGCCAGCAGCCTGGAGAACCAAGAGACCCAGTACTTC
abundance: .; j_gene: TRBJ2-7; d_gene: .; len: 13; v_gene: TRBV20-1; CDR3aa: CSARDPLGHEQYF; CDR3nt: TGCAGTGCTAGAGATCCGTTGGGCCACGAGCAGTACTTC
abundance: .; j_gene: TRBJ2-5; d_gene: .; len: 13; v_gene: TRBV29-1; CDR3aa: CSVAFGGRETQYF; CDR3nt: TGCAGCGTCGCCTTTGGGGGTAGAGAGACCCAGTACTTC
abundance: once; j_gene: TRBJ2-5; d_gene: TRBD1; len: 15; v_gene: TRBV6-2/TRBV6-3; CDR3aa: CASSAGLTGGETQYF; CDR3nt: TGTGCCAGCAGTGCGGGATTGACAGGGGGCGAGACCCAGTACTTC
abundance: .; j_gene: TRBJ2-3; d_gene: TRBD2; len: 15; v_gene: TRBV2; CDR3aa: CASSAARGGIDTQYF; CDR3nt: TGTGCCAGCAGTGCAGCGCGGGGGGGCATCGATACGCAGTATTTT
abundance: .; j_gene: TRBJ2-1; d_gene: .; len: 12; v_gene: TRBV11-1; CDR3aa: CASSPPREEQFF; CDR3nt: TGTGCCAGCAGCCCCCCTCGGGAGGAGCAGTTCTTC
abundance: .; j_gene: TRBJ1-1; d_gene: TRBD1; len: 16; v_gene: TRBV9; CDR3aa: CASSQRGDSENTEAFF; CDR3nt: TGTGCCAGCAGCCAGAGAGGGGACAGCGAGAACACTGAAGCTTTCTTT
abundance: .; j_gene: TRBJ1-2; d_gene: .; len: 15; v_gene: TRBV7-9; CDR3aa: CASSLDQGRNYGYTF; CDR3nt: TGTGCCAGCAGCTTAGACCAGGGGAGGAACTATGGCTACACCTTC
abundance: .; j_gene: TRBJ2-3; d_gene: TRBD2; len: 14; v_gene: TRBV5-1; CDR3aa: CASSLDVAGSTQYF; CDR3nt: TGCGCCAGCAGCTTGGATGTAGCGGGGAGTACGCAGTATTTT
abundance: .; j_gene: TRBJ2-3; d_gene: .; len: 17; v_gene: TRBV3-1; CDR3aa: CASSQDSAGDSTDTQYF; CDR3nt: TGTGCCAGCAGCCAAGATTCTGCAGGTGATAGCACAGATACGCAGTATTTT
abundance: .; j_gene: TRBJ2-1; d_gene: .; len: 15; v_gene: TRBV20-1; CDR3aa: CSARDLQDGYNEQFF; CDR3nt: TGCAGTGCTAGAGATCTGCAGGACGGCTACAATGAGCAGTTCTTC
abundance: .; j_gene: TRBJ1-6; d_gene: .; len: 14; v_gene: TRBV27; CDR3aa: CASSLFSYNSPLHF; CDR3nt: TGTGCCAGCAGTTTGTTCTCCTATAATTCACCCCTCCACTTT
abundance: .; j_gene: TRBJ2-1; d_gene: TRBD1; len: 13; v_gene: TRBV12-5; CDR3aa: CASGLTGDGEQFF; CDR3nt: TGTGCTAGTGGTCTGACAGGGGACGGTGAGCAGTTCTTC
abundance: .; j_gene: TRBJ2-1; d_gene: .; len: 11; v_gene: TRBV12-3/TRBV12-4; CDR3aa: CASKSYNEQFF; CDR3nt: TGTGCCAGCAAAAGCTACAATGAGCAGTTCTTC
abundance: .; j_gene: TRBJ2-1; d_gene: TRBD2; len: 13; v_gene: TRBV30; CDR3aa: CAWIAGGDNEQFF; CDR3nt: TGTGCCTGGATAGCGGGGGGCGATAATGAGCAGTTCTTC
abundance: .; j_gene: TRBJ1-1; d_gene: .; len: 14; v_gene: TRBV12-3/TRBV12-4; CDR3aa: CASSFGPPVTEAFF; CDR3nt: TGTGCCAGCAGTTTCGGGCCACCGGTGACCGAAGCTTTCTTT
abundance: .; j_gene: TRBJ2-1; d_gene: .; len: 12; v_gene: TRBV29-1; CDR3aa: CSAYSSYNEQFF; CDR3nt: TGCAGTGCCTATAGCTCCTACAATGAGCAGTTCTTC
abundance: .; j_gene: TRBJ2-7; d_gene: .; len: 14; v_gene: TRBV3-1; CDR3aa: CASSQGGLNYEQYF; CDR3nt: TGTGCCAGCAGCCAAGGGGGACTGAACTACGAGCAGTACTTC
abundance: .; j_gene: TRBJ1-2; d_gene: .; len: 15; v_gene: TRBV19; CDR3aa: CASSIGNRRNYGYTF; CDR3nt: TGTGCCAGTAGTATAGGTAACAGACGTAACTATGGCTACACCTTC
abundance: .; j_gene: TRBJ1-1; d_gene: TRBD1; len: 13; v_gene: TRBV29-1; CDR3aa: CSGTHTGATEAFF; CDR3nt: TGCAGCGGAACCCACACAGGGGCCACTGAAGCTTTCTTT
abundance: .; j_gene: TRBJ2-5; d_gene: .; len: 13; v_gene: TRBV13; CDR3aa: CASSLEREETQYF; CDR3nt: TGTGCCAGCAGCTTAGAGAGGGAGGAGACCCAGTACTTC
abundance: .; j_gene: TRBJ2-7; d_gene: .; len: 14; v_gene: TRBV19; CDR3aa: CASSIAAEAYEQYF; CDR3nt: TGTGCCAGTAGTATAGCTGCGGAGGCCTACGAGCAGTACTTC
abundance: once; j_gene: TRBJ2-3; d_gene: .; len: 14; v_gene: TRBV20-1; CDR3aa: CSAWVGGAGDTQYF; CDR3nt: TGCAGTGCTTGGGTTGGGGGCGCGGGTGATACGCAGTATTTT
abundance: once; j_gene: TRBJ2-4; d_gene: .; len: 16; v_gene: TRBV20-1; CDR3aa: CSARKERGAAKNIQYF; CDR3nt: TGCAGTGCTAGGAAGGAACGGGGGGCGGCCAAAAACATTCAGTACTTC
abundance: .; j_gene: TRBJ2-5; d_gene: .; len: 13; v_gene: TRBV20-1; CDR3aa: CSANLANEETQYF; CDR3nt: TGCAGTGCCAACCTAGCGAACGAAGAGACCCAGTACTTC
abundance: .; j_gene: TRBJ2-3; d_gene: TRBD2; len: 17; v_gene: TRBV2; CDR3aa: CASSDGFLAGGTDTQYF; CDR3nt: TGTGCCAGCAGTGATGGCTTCCTAGCGGGGGGCACAGATACGCAGTATTTT
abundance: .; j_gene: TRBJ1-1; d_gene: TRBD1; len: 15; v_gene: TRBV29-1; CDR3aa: CSVVPGQGMNTEAFF; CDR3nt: TGCAGCGTGGTCCCGGGACAGGGAATGAACACTGAAGCTTTCTTT
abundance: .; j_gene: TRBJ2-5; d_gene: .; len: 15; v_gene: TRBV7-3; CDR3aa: CASSLVGTQRETQYF; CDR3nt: TGTGCCAGCAGCTTAGTAGGGACTCAGAGGGAGACCCAGTACTTC
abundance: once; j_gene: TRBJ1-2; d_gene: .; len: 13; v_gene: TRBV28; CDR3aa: CASSFGASYGYTF; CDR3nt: TGTGCCAGCAGTTTTGGCGCTTCCTATGGCTACACCTTC
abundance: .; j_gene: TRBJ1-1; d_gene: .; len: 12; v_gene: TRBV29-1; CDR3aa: CSAWGLNTEAFF; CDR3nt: TGCAGCGCGTGGGGGTTGAACACTGAAGCTTTCTTT
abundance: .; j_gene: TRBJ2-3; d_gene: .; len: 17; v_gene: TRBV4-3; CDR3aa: CASSQELRQGGTDTQYF; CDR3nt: TGCGCCAGCAGCCAAGAATTAAGGCAGGGCGGCACAGATACGCAGTATTTT
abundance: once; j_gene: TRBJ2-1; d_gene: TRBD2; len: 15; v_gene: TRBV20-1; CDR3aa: CSAILMTSSMGEQFF; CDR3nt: TGCAGTGCTATCCTCATGACTAGCTCCATGGGTGAGCAGTTCTTC
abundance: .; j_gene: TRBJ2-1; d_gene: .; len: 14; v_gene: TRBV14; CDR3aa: CASSLREFPNEQFF; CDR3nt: TGTGCCAGCAGCCTAAGGGAGTTCCCCAATGAGCAGTTCTTC
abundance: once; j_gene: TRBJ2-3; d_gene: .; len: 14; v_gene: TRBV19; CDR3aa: CASSEGLAQDTQYF; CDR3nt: TGTGCCAGTTCGGAAGGGCTTGCACAAGATACGCAGTATTTT
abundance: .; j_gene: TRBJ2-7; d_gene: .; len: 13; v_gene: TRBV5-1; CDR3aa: CASSLATPYEQYF; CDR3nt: TGCGCCAGCAGCTTGGCTACGCCCTACGAGCAGTACTTC
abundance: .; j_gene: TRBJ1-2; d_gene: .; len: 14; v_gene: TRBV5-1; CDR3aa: CASSLGYGSYGYTF; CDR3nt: TGCGCCAGCAGCTTGGGGTACGGGTCCTATGGCTACACCTTC
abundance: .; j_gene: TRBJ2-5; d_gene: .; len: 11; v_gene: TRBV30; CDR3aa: CAWSVGRTQYF; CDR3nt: TGTGCCTGGAGTGTAGGCAGGACCCAGTACTTC
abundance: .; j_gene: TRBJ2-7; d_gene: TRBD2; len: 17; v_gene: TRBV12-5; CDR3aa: CASGPRSSGPSSYEQYF; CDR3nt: TGTGCTAGTGGCCCACGGTCTAGCGGGCCGAGCTCCTACGAGCAGTACTTC
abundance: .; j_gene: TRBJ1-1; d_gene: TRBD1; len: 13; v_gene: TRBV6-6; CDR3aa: CASSLFRGQEAFF; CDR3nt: TGTGCCAGCAGCCTCTTTAGGGGGCAAGAAGCTTTCTTT
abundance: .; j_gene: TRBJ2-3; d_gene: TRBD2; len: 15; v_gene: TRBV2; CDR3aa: CASSEAAGGPDTQYF; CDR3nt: TGTGCCAGCAGTGAGGCAGCGGGGGGCCCGGATACGCAGTATTTT
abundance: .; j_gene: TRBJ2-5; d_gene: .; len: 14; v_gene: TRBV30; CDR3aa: CAWSVGDLSKTQYF; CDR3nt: TGTGCCTGGAGTGTGGGGGATTTGAGCAAGACCCAGTACTTC
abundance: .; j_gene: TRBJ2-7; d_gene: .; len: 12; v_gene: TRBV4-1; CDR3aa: CASSQDGTSRYF; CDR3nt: TGCGCCAGCAGCCAAGATGGAACAAGCCGGTACTTC
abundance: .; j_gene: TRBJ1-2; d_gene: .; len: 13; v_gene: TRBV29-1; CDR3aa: CSAPSSAIRGYTF; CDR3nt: TGCAGCGCCCCGTCATCCGCCATCCGTGGCTACACCTTC
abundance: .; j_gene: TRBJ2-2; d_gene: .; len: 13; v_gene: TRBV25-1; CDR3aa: CASSEPNTGELFF; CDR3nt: TGTGCCAGCAGTGAGCCAAACACCGGGGAGCTGTTTTTT
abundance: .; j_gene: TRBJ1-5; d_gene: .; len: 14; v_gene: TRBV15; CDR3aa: CATSRDSGNQPQHF; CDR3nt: TGTGCCACCAGCAGAGACAGCGGTAATCAGCCCCAGCATTTT
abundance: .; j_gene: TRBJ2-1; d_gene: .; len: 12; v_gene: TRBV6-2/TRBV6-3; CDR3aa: CASSYWNNEQFF; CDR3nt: TGTGCCAGCAGTTATTGGAACAATGAGCAGTTCTTC
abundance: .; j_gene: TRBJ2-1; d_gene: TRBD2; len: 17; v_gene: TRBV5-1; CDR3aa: CASSFAGPSGVYNEQFF; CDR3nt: TGCGCCAGCAGCTTCGCGGGTCCTAGCGGGGTCTACAATGAGCAGTTCTTC
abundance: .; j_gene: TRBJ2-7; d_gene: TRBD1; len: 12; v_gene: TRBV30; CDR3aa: CAWSATGAEQYF; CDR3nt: TGTGCCTGGAGTGCGACAGGGGCCGAGCAGTACTTC
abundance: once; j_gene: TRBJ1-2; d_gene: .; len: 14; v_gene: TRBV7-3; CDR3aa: CASSLRTGPGGYTF; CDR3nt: TGTGCCAGCAGCTTAAGGACGGGACCTGGTGGCTACACCTTC
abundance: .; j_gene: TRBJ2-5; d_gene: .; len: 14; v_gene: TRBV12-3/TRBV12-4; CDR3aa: CASSLEGLRETQYF; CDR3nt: TGTGCCAGCAGTTTAGAGGGACTCCGAGAGACCCAGTACTTC
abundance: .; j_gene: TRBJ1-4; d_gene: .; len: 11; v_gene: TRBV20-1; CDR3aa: CSASRNEKLFF; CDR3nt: TGCAGTGCTAGTCGGAATGAAAAACTGTTTTTT
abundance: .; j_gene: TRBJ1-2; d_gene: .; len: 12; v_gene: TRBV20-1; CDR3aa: CSARGQSDGYTF; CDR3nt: TGCAGTGCTAGAGGACAGTCCGATGGCTACACCTTC
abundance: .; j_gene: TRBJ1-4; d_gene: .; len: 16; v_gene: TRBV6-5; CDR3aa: CASSYGSGATNEKLFF; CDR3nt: TGTGCCAGCAGTTACGGGAGCGGAGCAACTAATGAAAAACTGTTTTTT
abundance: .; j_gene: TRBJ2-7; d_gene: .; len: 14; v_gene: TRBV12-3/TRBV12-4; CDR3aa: CASTEGRPSYEQYF; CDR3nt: TGTGCCAGCACCGAGGGGAGGCCCTCCTACGAGCAGTACTTC
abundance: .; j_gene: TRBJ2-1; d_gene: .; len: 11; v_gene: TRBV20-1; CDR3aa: CSAAGVAEQFF; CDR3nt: TGCAGTGCAGCAGGGGTGGCTGAGCAGTTCTTC
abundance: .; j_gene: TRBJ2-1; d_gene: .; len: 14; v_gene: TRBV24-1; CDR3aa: CATSISGFNNEQFF; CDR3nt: TGTGCCACCAGCATATCAGGGTTCAACAATGAGCAGTTCTTC